Sequencing of this T cell receptor (beta chain) was carried out in a study of CD8+CD57+ T cells in acquired aplastic anemia. For the study at large: Sorted CD4+ and CD8+ cells yielded roughly 3.1 ug of DNA on average.

Profiles of TCR beta VDJ and CDR3 were generated from a genomic DNA template. TCRdb processed the reads anew with MiXCR; each CDR3 protein has one entry. The sample consists of around 200,000 distinct CDR3 sequences, about 50% of them appearing once. As for this clonotype: Its cognate antigen is unknown.

This CDR3 is 13 amino acids long. Per germline, CDR1 SNHLY and CDR2 FYNNEI. The junction had 3 bases not matched to a gene; V was cut back by 2 bases and J by 6 bases. General study findings and limits: The number of CD8+ CDR3 sequences shared by patients and controls was about 27.

It was patients with CD8+CD57+ cell expansion by flow cytometry who were chosen for sequencing. This TCR came from a human donor with aplastic anemia. The V gene is TRBV2, the J gene TRBJ1-2; 7 bases map to TRBD1. The sample taken for sequencing was sorted CD4+, CD8+, or CD8+CD57+ T cells (not recorded which) from PBMCs. CDR3 in DNA: TGTGCCAGCAGTGAAAGGCAGGGGGATGGCTACACCTTC. It specifies CASSERQGDGYTF.